This T cell receptor (beta chain) was identified during a study of blood T cell repertoires in COVID-19. Turning to the study itself: Both acute and convalescent COVID-19 samples were obtained from the United States, Italy and Spain.

The protocol was immunoSEQ multiplex PCR, while the TCRdb copy is restricted to in-frame clones and leaves out a portion. Of approximately 140,000 clones listed, roughly 90% are singletons. V lost 4 bases and J 6 bases, leaving 11 bases between the germline ends. CDR3 length: 13 residues. CDR1 is SGHRS and CDR2 is YFSETQ in the germline V gene. The sequencing sample was made of peripheral blood. This chain links TRBV5-1 with TRBJ2-1; tentative D call: TRBD1 (7 bases). The sequence was obtained from a man aged 50-60 years with active or convalescent COVID-19. The CDR3 loop is CASSLEGANEQFF. CDR3 nucleotide sequence: TGCGCCAGCAGCCTGGAGGGGGCCAATGAGCAGTTCTTC.